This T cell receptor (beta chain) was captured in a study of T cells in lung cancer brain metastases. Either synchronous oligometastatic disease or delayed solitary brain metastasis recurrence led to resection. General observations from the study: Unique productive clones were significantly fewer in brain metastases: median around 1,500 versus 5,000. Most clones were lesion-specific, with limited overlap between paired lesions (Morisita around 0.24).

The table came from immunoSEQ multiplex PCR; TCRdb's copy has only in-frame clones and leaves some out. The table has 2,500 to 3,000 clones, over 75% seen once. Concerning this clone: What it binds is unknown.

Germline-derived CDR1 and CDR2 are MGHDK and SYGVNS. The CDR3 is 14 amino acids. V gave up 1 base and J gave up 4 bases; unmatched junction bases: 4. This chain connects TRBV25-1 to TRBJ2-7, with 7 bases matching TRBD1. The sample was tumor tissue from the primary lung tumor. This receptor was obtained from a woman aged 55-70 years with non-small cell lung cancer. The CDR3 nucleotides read TGTGCCAGCAGTGAATTACAGGGGCCGTACGAGCAGTACTTC. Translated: CASSELQGPYEQYF.